The 26 T cell receptor beta chains given below trace back to one sample, sequenced in a study of T cell responses to AZD1222 COVID-19 vaccine. The repertoire was sequenced with immunoSEQ multiplex PCR; TCRdb's copy has only in-frame clones and lacks some. The table includes more than 100,000 clones, 90% to 95% detected once. Here the sequenced sample was peripheral blood, taken on day 0 of AZD1222 vaccination. The source of these receptors is an adult in good health.

CDR3 nucleotides: TGTGCCAGCAGCGTAGTAGCTAGCGGGAACACCGGGGAGCTGTTTTTT. It codes for CASSVVASGNTGELFF. This sequence joins TRBV9 and TRBJ2-2, with 7 positions matching TRBD2. After removal of 0 bases from V and 1 base from J, the junction contained 3 bases not matched to a gene. Germline V gene sequence: CDR1 SGDLS, CDR2 YYNGEE. The CDR3 runs 16 residues.

This chain connects TRBV2 to TRBJ2-3, with D possibly being TRBD2 (6 bases). Germline V CDR1 and CDR2: SNHLY, FYNNEI. Deletions cut 5 bases from V and 2 bases from J, with 14 bases between. This CDR3 is built from 15 residues. CDR3 region: CASSSRGTSTDTQYF. CDR3 coding DNA: TGTGCCAGCAGTTCGCGGGGAACTTCCACAGATACGCAGTATTTT.

CDR3 protein: CASSLRGWERDPKFITDTQYF. CDR3 sequence (DNA): TGTGCCAGCAGCTTAAGGGGGTGGGAGCGGGACCCGAAATTTATCACAGATACGCAGTATTTT. The V call is TRBV13, the J call TRBJ2-3; weak D call: TRBD2 (7 bases). V lost 2 bases and J lost 2, with 29 bases in between. The CDR3 is 21 amino acids. Per germline, CDR1 PRHDT and CDR2 FYEKMQ (reference sequence).

The chain recombines TRBV7-2 with TRBJ1-5; D remains unclear. Germline-derived CDR1 and CDR2 are SGHTA and FQGNSA. V dropped 2 bases and J dropped 10 bases, with 9 bases sitting between them. The CDR3 totals 12 residues. CDR3 in amino acids: CASSLTPGPQHF. The CDR3 region has the DNA TGTGCCAGCAGCTTAACCCCAGGCCCCCAGCATTTT.

This chain links TRBV6-5 with TRBJ1-5; D uncertain. The length of the CDR3 is 15 residues. Germline V gives CDR1 MNHEY, CDR2 SVGAGI. V was clipped by 0 bases and J by 6 bases, with 12 bases between them. The CDR3, as DNA: TGTGCCAGCAGTTACTCGAGTGGTTCGGGTCAGCCCCAGCATTTT. It codes for CASSYSSGSGQPQHF.

Only one count was recorded for this clone. This chain connects TRBV27 to TRBJ2-7; TRBD1 might be the D (6 bases). V lost 2 bases to trimming and J lost 6 bases, with 11 bases between them. This CDR3 region has 13 residues. Germline loops: CDR1 MNHEY, CDR2 SMNVEV (reference sequence). CDR3 DNA sequence: TGTGCCAGCAGTTTAATAGGGGGAAGCGAGCAGTACTTC. As protein: CASSLIGGSEQYF.

This clone occurred once. The chain couples TRBV19 to TRBJ2-3; D unclear. The V gene lost 5 bases and the J gene lost 2 bases, with 8 bases spanning the gap. The CDR3 contains 13 residues. The germline CDR1 and CDR2 sequences are LNHDA and SQIVND (reference sequence). The CDR3, as DNA: TGTGCCAGTAGTTCCACTTACACAGATACGCAGTATTTT. Amino acids: CASSSTYTDTQYF.

The V gene is TRBV2, the J gene TRBJ1-2; no reliable D call. Per the germline V gene, CDR1 is SNHLY and CDR2 is FYNNEI. This CDR3 region has 12 residues. With 4 bases removed from V and 1 base from J, the gap between germline ends came to 4 bases. CDR3 loop: CASSVDNYGYTF. The CDR3 DNA reads TGTGCCAGCAGTGTTGATAACTATGGCTACACCTTC.

This clone was seen more than once but under ten times. The chain links TRBV6-5 to TRBJ2-7, with 7 bases that match TRBD1. CDR1 and CDR2 (germline): MNHEY, SVGAGI. The junction had 11 bases not matched to a gene; V was cut back by 6 bases and J by 6 bases. This CDR3 region has 14 residues. The CDR3 reads CASRTQGSGAEQYF. For the CDR3, the DNA is TGTGCCAGCAGGACACAGGGGAGTGGAGCCGAGCAGTACTTC.

The chain carries TRBV28 and TRBJ2-4; no firm D call. V was cut by 2 bases and J by 1 base, with 9 bases left in between. There are 15 residues in the CDR3. Germline CDR1 and CDR2: MDHEN and SYDVKM. This CDR3 is CASSLPGVAKNIQYF. The CDR3 nucleotides read TGTGCCAGCAGTTTACCAGGCGTGGCCAAAAACATTCAGTACTTC.

This clone appeared a few times. This rearrangement joins TRBV7-2 to TRBJ2-5, with TRBD1 matching 10 bases. Trimming removed 5 bases from V and 7 bases from J; junction bases left unmatched: 13. The CDR3 is made up of 16 amino acids. The germline V gene encodes CDR1 SGHTA and CDR2 FQGNSA. The CDR3 spells CASSRQLTGGGGTQYF. DNA for the CDR3: TGTGCCAGCAGCCGCCAATTGACAGGGGGCGGCGGGACCCAGTACTTC.

This chain connects TRBV12-3 or TRBV12-4 to TRBJ2-2, with D hard to call. V was cut by 3 bases and J by 6 bases, with 8 bases left in between. The length of the CDR3 is 13 residues. The CDR3: CASSFLIPGELFF. In DNA form, the CDR3 reads TGTGCCAGCAGTTTCCTCATCCCCGGGGAGCTGTTTTTT.

The J gene is TRBJ2-2, the V gene TRBV7-2, with D uncertain. This CDR3 is built from 14 residues. V dropped 3 bases and J dropped 0 bases, with 5 bases sitting between them. Germline-derived CDR1 and CDR2 are SGHTA and FQGNSA. CDR3 loop: CASSFVSNTGELFF. Written as DNA, the CDR3 is TGTGCCAGCAGCTTCGTATCGAACACCGGGGAGCTGTTTTTT.

This chain joins TRBV28 and TRBJ1-6; D possibly corresponds to TRBD1 (6 bases). The germline V gene has CDR1 MDHEN and CDR2 SYDVKM. The ends were cut back, 2 bases at V and 7 bases at J, with 18 bases in the middle. The CDR3 consists of 17 residues. CDR3 DNA: TGTGCCAGCAGTTTAGAGGACAGACTAGGGCAGAATTCACCCCTCCACTTT. Protein product: CASSLEDRLGQNSPLHF. Full variable domain (rest looked up from reference TRBV28 and TRBJ1-6): DVKVTQSSRYLVKRTGEKVFLECVQDMDHENMFWYRQDPGLGLRLIYFSYDVKMKEKGDIPEGYSVSREKKERFSLILESASTNQTSMYLCASSLEDRLGQNSPLHFGNGTRLTVT.

The chain carries TRBV27 and TRBJ1-3, with TRBD1 matching 7 bases. The CDR3 runs 15 residues. Germline V gene lookup returns CDR1 MNHEY and CDR2 SMNVEV (reference sequence). V lost 6 bases to trimming and J lost 0 bases; unmatched junction nucleotides: 5. DNA of the CDR3: TGTGCCAGCAGCCGGGGACAGCCCTCTGGAAACACCATATATTTT. This sequence encodes CASSRGQPSGNTIYF.

The chain has TRBV28 and TRBJ1-2; TRBD1 agrees at 8 bases. J was trimmed by 8 bases and V by 5 bases; bases with no gene match: 4. The CDR3 runs to 12 residues. The germline V gene encodes CDR1 MDHEN and CDR2 SYDVKM. The chain's CDR3 is CASSLYRGGYTF. The CDR3 DNA reads TGTGCCAGCAGTCTGTACAGGGGGGGCTACACCTTC.

This chain uses TRBV19 with TRBJ1-3, with 7 bases aligning to TRBD1. CDR1 is LNHDA and CDR2 is SQIVND in the germline V gene (reference sequence). V shed 9 bases, J shed 3 bases, and the junction held 14 bases outside the gene matches. The CDR3 is 16 residues long. For the CDR3, the DNA is TGTGCCAGCGGGTCAGGGGGACGGCTAATTGGAAACACCATATATTTT. The encoded protein is CASGSGGRLIGNTIYF.

The chain joins TRBV6-1 to TRBJ2-3; TRBD2 agrees at 14 bases. This CDR3 region has 15 residues. Germline CDR1 and CDR2: MNHNS and SASEGT. Trimming cost V 7 bases and J 6 bases; bases outside gene matches: 6. CDR3 sequence (DNA): TGTGCCAGCACCGGGACTAGCGGGAGTCGGGATACGCAGTATTTT. Translating gives CASTGTSGSRDTQYF.

Here the CDR3 reads CASREGKLAGSSVDEQFF. CDR3 nucleotide sequence: TGTGCCAGCAGGGAGGGTAAACTAGCGGGAAGCTCGGTCGATGAGCAGTTCTTC. The chain carries TRBV19 and TRBJ2-1; 10 positions agree with TRBD2. V trimming: 9 bases; J trimming: 8 bases; junction bases outside the gene matches: 22. Germline lookup yields CDR1 LNHDA and CDR2 SQIVND (reference sequence). The CDR3 extends over 18 amino acids.

This CDR3 reads CASSGNSGGEQYF. In nucleotides, the CDR3 is TGCGCCAGCAGCGGGAACTCAGGCGGCGAGCAGTACTTC. This sequence joins TRBV5-1 and TRBJ2-7; no clear D. CDR1 is SGHRS and CDR2 is YFSETQ in the germline V gene. The CDR3 runs to 13 residues. Trimming shortened V by 4 bases and J by 6 bases, and 14 bases separated the two germline ends.

The gene calls are TRBV19 and TRBJ1-6, with D unclear. There are 13 residues in the CDR3. Germline V gene lookup returns CDR1 LNHDA and CDR2 SQIVND (reference sequence). Trimming stripped 7 bases from V and 6 bases from J, with 10 bases between. CDR3 protein: CASTDPLNSPLHF. The CDR3 coding sequence is TGTGCCAGTACGGATCCACTTAATTCACCCCTCCACTTT.

The chain joins TRBV18 to TRBJ1-2; D call uncertain. V dropped 3 bases and J dropped 3 bases, with 8 bases sitting between them. The V gene's germline CDR1 is KGHSH and CDR2 LQKENI. The length of the CDR3 is 13 residues. The CDR3 region has the DNA TGTGCCAGCTCACCGGAACAAGACTATGGCTACACCTTC. Translation gives CASSPEQDYGYTF.

The chain links TRBV18 to TRBJ2-7; the match to TRBD1 covers 7 bases. Germline-derived CDR1 and CDR2 are KGHSH and LQKENI. The CDR3 contains 15 residues. V gave up 5 bases and J gave up 5 bases; unmatched junction bases: 12. The CDR3 nucleotides are TGTGCCAGCTCATCACGGCCCGCAGGGGGAGACGAGCAGTACTTC. This translates into CASSSRPAGGDEQYF.

The rearrangement joins TRBV15 to TRBJ1-2; unclear D gene. There are 14 residues in the CDR3. Trimming pared 4 bases from V and 2 bases from J, leaving 11 bases between. CDR1 and CDR2 (germline): LNHNV, YYDKDF (reference sequence). The CDR3 DNA sequence: TGTGCCACCAGCACTAGAACCGGGAACTATGGCTACACCTTC. Encoded protein: CATSTRTGNYGYTF.

This clone was picked up one time. The chain uses TRBV7-2 and TRBJ2-7; D gene ambiguous. Germline V CDR1 and CDR2: SGHTA, FQGNSA. V lost 5 bases to trimming and J lost 0 bases, with 14 bases between them. CDR3 size: 15 residues. The chain's CDR3 is CASSPLDGGSYEQYF. The CDR3 nucleotides are TGTGCCAGCAGCCCCCTAGATGGTGGCTCCTACGAGCAGTACTTC.

The chain carries TRBV4-1 and TRBJ2-3, with 8 positions matching TRBD2. There are 19 residues in the CDR3. J lost 0 bases, V lost 0 bases, and 11 bases had no gene match. Germline CDR1 is MGHRA and CDR2 is YSYEKL. The CDR3 DNA reads as TGCGCCAGCAGCCAAGACGGGGTGGCGGGAGGACTTAGCACAGATACGCAGTATTTT. Its translation: CASSQDGVAGGLSTDTQYF.